This T cell receptor beta chain emerged from a study of CD8 T cells in Susac syndrome. Study at large: Of the sequenced Susac syndrome patients, 5 or 6 had active disease and about eight were in remission.

Random hexamers were used to reverse transcribe roughly 0.45 to 1 ug of RNA. The amplification used immunoSEQ multiplex PCR on TCR beta CDR3; it spanned 54 Vbeta and 13 Jbeta. TCRdb fed the immunoSEQ multiplex PCR reads into MiXCR, producing one record per CDR3 protein. The profile covers approximately 50,000 distinct CDR3 sequences, with around 95% appearing a single time and around 0.75% taken by the ten largest. V lost 0 bases and J lost 13, with 12 bases in between. The CDR3 is 13 amino acids. The germline V gene has CDR1 LGHDT and CDR2 YNNKEL (reference sequence). This TCR was recovered from a human donor with Susac syndrome. The V gene is TRBV3-1, the J gene TRBJ1-4; D is undetermined. Sequenced material: CD8+ T cells from PBMCs. The CDR3 sequence: CASSQDSPGGLFF. The CDR3 DNA reads as TGTGCCAGCAGCCAAGATAGTCCGGGCGGACTGTTTTTT. Looking up the rest from reference TRBV3-1 and TRBJ1-4 gives the full variable domain: DTAVSQTPKYLVTQMGNDKSIKCEQNLGHDTMYWYKQDSKKFLKIMFSYNNKELIINETVPNRFSPKSPDKAHLNLHINSLELGDSAVYFCASSQDSPGGLFFGSGTQLSVL.